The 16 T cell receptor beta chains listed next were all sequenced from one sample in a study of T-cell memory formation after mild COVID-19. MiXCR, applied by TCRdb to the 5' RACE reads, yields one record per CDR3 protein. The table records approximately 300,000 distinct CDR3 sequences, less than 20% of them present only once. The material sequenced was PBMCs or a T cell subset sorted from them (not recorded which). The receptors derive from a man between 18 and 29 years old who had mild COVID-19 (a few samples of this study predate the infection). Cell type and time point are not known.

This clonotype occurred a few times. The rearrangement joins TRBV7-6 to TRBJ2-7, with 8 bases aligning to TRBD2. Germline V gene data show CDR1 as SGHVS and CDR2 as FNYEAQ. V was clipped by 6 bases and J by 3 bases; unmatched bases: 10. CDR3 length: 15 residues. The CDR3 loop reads CASSPGTRPDYEQYF. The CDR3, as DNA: TGTGCCAGCAGTCCCGGGACTAGACCTGACTACGAGCAGTACTTC.

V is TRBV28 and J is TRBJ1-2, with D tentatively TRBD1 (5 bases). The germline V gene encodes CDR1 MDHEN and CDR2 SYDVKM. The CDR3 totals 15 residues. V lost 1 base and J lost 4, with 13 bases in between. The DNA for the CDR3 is TGTGCCAGCAGTTTATTGGCGGGGGAGCCCTATGGCTACACCTTC. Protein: CASSLLAGEPYGYTF.

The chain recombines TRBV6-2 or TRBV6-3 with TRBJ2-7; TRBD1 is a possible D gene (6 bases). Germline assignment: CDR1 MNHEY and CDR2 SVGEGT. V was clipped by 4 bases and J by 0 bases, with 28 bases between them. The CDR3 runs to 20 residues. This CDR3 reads CASSSLLNREDRWLSYEQYF. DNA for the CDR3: TGTGCCAGCAGTTCACTCCTGAATCGCGAGGACAGATGGCTCTCCTACGAGCAGTACTTC.

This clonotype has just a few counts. CDR3 sequence (DNA): TGTGCCAGCAGCTTAGTAGCGGGGAGAAGCACAGATACGCAGTATTTT. It yields the protein CASSLVAGRSTDTQYF. The chain carries TRBV7-2 and TRBJ2-3; 8 bases align to TRBD2. The V gene's germline CDR1 is SGHTA and CDR2 FQGNSA. CDR3 length: 16 amino acids. With V trimmed by 1 base and J by 0 bases, 3 bases remained unmatched.

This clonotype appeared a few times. The CDR3 protein is CAWSGDRDQPQHF. The CDR3 coding sequence is TGTGCCTGGAGTGGGGACAGGGATCAGCCCCAGCATTTT. V is TRBV30 and J is TRBJ1-5; TRBD1 matches at 9 bases. V gave up 1 base and J gave up 5 bases; unmatched junction bases: 0. Germline assignment: CDR1 GTSNPN and CDR2 SVGIG (reference sequence). The CDR3 loop spans 13 amino acids.

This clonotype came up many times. The CDR3 is CASSLTGAADTQYF. In DNA form, the CDR3 reads TGTGCCAGCAGCTTAACTGGAGCGGCAGATACGCAGTATTTT. V usage is TRBV7-3 and J usage is TRBJ2-3; maybe TRBD2 (5 bases). The CDR3 runs to 14 residues. The V gene's germline CDR1 is SGHTA and CDR2 FQGTGA. Trimming pared 0 bases from V and 4 bases from J, leaving 8 bases between.

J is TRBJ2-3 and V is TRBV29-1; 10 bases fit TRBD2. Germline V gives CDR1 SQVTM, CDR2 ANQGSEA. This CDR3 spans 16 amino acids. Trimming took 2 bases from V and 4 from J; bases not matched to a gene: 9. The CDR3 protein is CSVESGGAVAADTQYF. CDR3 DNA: TGCAGCGTTGAAAGCGGGGGGGCCGTAGCGGCAGATACGCAGTATTTT.

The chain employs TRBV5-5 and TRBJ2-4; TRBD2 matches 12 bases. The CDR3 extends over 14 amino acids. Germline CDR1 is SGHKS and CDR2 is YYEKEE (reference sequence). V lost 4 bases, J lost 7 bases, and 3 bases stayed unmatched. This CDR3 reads CASSLAGGWNIQYF. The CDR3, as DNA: TGTGCCAGCAGCCTAGCGGGGGGGTGGAACATTCAGTACTTC.

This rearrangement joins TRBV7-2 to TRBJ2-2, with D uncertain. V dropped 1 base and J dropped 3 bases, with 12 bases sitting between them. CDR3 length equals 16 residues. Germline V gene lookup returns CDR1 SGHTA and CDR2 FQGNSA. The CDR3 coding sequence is TGTGCCAGCAGCTTAGTAGTATGGGAAGACACCGGGGAGCTGTTTTTT. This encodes CASSLVVWEDTGELFF.

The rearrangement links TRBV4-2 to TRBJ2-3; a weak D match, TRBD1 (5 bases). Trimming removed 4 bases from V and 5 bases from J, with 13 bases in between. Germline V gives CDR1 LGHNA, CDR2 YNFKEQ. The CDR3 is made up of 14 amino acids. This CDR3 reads CASSRGRGIDTQYF. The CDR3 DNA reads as TGTGCCAGCAGCCGGGGAAGGGGAATAGATACGCAGTATTTT.

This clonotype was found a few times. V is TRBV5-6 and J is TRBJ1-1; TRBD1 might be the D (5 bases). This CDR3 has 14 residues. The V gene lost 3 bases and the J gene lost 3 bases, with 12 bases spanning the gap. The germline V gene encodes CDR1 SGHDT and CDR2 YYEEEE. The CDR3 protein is CASSWRGGYTEAFF. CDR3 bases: TGTGCCAGCAGCTGGCGTGGGGGGTACACTGAAGCTTTCTTT.

Here the CDR3 reads CSVGFGGTDTQYF. The DNA for the CDR3 is TGCAGCGTTGGTTTTGGGGGCACAGATACGCAGTATTTT. V gene TRBV29-1 combines with J gene TRBJ2-3; D remains unclear. With 4 bases removed from V and 1 base from J, the gap between germline ends came to 9 bases. Germline assignment: CDR1 SQVTM and CDR2 ANQGSEA. The CDR3 is made up of 13 amino acids.

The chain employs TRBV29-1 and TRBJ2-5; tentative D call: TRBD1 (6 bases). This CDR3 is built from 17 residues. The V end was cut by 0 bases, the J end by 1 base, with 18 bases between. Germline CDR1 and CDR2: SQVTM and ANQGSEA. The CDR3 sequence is CSVEDSGDTKGQETQYF. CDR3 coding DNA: TGCAGCGTTGAAGATTCAGGGGACACCAAGGGCCAAGAGACCCAGTACTTC.

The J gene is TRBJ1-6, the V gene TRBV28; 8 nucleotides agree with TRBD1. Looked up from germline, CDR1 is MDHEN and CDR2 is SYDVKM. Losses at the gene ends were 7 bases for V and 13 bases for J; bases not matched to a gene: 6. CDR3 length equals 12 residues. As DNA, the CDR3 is TGTGCCAGCACCAGGACAGGGTCGCCCCTCCACTTT. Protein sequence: CASTRTGSPLHF. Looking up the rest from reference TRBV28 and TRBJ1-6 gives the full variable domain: DVKVTQSSRYLVKRTGEKVFLECVQDMDHENMFWYRQDPGLGLRLIYFSYDVKMKEKGDIPEGYSVSREKKERFSLILESASTNQTSMYLCASTRTGSPLHFGNGTRLTVT.

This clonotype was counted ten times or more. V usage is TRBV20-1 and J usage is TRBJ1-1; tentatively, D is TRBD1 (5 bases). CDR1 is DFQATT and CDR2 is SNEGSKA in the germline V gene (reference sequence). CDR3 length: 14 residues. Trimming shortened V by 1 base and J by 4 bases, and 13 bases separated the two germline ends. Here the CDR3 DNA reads TGCAGTGCTAGAGGAAGCAGGGCTGGCACTGAAGCTTTCTTT. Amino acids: CSARGSRAGTEAFF.

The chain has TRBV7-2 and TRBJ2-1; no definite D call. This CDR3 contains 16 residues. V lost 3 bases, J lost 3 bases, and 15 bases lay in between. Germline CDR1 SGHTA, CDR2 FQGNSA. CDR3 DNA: TGTGCCAGCAGCTTGGCCCCAAGTTACGGCTACAATGAGCAGTTCTTC. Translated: CASSLAPSYGYNEQFF.